The 21 T cell receptor beta chains presented below share a single source sample, sequenced in a study of identical twins. MiXCR, applied by TCRdb to the 5' RACE reads, yields one record per CDR3 protein. The sample includes around 250,000 distinct CDR3 sequences, around 6.6% seen only once; the top ten take 3.5% to 4%. These same records also appear under a second study, on yellow fever vaccine responses in identical twins.

Sequencing input: memory (CD45RO+) T cells sorted from blood. Receptor source: a woman aged 18-30 years in good health.

This chain uses TRBV7-6 with TRBJ2-3; no clear D gene. The length of the CDR3 is 12 residues. Trimming cost V 4 bases and J 8 bases, with 10 bases left between them. Germline assignment: CDR1 SGHVS and CDR2 FNYEAQ. The CDR3 loop reads CASSSDWGTQYF. DNA for the CDR3: TGTGCCAGCAGCTCCGATTGGGGTACGCAGTATTTT.

There are many counts of this clonotype. The J gene is TRBJ2-3, the V gene TRBV7-8, with D perhaps TRBD2 (6 bases). This CDR3 is 18 amino acids long. Germline CDR1 reads SGHVS; CDR2 reads FQNEAQ. Between the trimmed V and J ends, which lost 5 bases and 4 bases, there was a span of 25 bases. The CDR3 is CASSPYPGTGVLADTQYF. The DNA of the CDR3 is TGTGCCAGCAGCCCCTACCCGGGGACGGGAGTGTTAGCAGATACGCAGTATTTT.

This clonotype was observed many times. V gene TRBV2 combines with J gene TRBJ2-5; 12 bases are a match to TRBD2. This CDR3 contains 16 residues. Germline V gene data show CDR1 as SNHLY and CDR2 as FYNNEI. The ends lost 7 bases at V and 1 base at J; junction bases unmatched: 7. Written as DNA, the CDR3 is TGTGCCAGCACTGAGACTAGCGGGGGTTTCCAAGAGACCCAGTACTTC. This translates into CASTETSGGFQETQYF.

This clonotype has a count of ten or more. The V gene is TRBV6-5, the J gene TRBJ1-1, with D possibly matching TRBD1 (5 bases). The germline V gene encodes CDR1 MNHEY and CDR2 SVGAGI. The CDR3 runs to 17 residues. Trimming left V 0 bases short and J 1 base short, with 15 bases between. The CDR3 DNA reads TGTGCCAGCAGTTACTCGAGGACAACCCCCGGGAACACTGAAGCTTTCTTT. This gives the protein CASSYSRTTPGNTEAFF.

This clonotype was seen many times. The genes are TRBV5-6 and TRBJ2-2; D is possibly TRBD1 (6 bases). The CDR3 sequence is 16 residues long. Germline CDR1 and CDR2: SGHDT and YYEEEE. V lost 4 bases to trimming and J lost 4 bases, with 17 bases between them. CDR3 residues: CASSPGHLTGTGELFF. In nucleotides, the CDR3 is TGTGCCAGCAGCCCGGGACACCTGACGGGCACCGGGGAGCTGTTTTTT.

This clonotype was observed at least ten times. The rearrangement joins TRBV29-1 to TRBJ2-7; 13 positions agree with TRBD2. Trimming cost V 1 base and J 7 bases; bases outside gene matches: 7. The V gene's germline CDR1 is SQVTM and CDR2 ANQGSEA. The CDR3 has 15 residues. The CDR3 reads CSVEGTSGRSNEQYF. The CDR3 nucleotides are TGCAGCGTTGAAGGGACTAGCGGGAGATCGAATGAGCAGTACTTC.

Many counts were recorded for this clonotype. CDR3 sequence: CASSLGSGIRADTQYF. CDR3 nucleotide sequence: TGCGCCAGCAGCTTAGGGTCGGGGATCAGGGCAGATACGCAGTATTTT. The chain carries TRBV5-1 and TRBJ2-3; D might be TRBD1 or TRBD2, each matching 5 bases. CDR3 length equals 16 residues. The germline V and J ends were trimmed by 2 bases and 4 bases, with 17 bases remaining between them. Germline V gene sequence: CDR1 SGHRS, CDR2 YFSETQ.

This clonotype appeared a few times. The rearrangement links TRBV18 to TRBJ2-1; TRBD2 matches at 7 bases. The CDR3 covers 15 residues. J lost 8 bases, V lost 4 bases, and 11 bases had no gene match. Looked up from germline, CDR1 is KGHSH and CDR2 is LQKENI. CDR3 region: CASSHRVGAGHEQFF. For the CDR3, the DNA is TGTGCCAGCTCACACCGGGTGGGAGCGGGGCATGAGCAGTTCTTC. Using reference TRBV18 and TRBJ2-1 for the parts outside the CDR3, the full variable domain is NAGVMQNPRHLVRRRGQEARLRCSPMKGHSHVYWYRQLPEEGLKFMVYLQKENIIDESGMPKERFSAEFPKEGPSILRIQQVVRGDSAAYFCASSHRVGAGHEQFFGPGTRLTVL.

The chain uses TRBV6-1 and TRBJ1-2; 10 bases fit TRBD1. The CDR3 sequence is 14 residues long. Trimming at V came to 5 bases and at J to 4 bases, leaving 4 bases not matched to a gene. The germline V gene encodes CDR1 MNHNS and CDR2 SASEGT. CDR3 coding DNA: TGTGCCAGCAGTACGACAGGGGGCCCCTATGGCTACACCTTC. This codes for CASSTTGGPYGYTF.

This clonotype has a count of ten or more. V usage is TRBV7-8 and J usage is TRBJ1-1; TRBD1 agrees at 8 bases. Trimming took 5 bases from V and 0 from J; bases not matched to a gene: 5. Germline CDR1 is SGHVS and CDR2 is FQNEAQ. The CDR3 spans 15 residues. The CDR3 nucleotides are TGTGCCAGCAGCCCAAGACAGGGGATGAACACTGAAGCTTTCTTT. Translation gives CASSPRQGMNTEAFF.

The sample holds many counts of this clonotype. The gene calls are TRBV7-9 and TRBJ2-3; D not resolved. The CDR3 is made up of 13 amino acids. Germline CDR1 SEHNR, CDR2 FQNEAQ (reference sequence). Trimming took 5 bases from V and 2 from J, leaving 8 bases between them. CDR3 in amino acids: CASSQHLTDTQYF. CDR3 DNA sequence: TGTGCCAGCAGCCAGCACCTCACAGATACGCAGTATTTT.

V gene TRBV20-1 combines with J gene TRBJ2-1; D is possibly TRBD2 (6 bases). The CDR3 length is 13 residues. The germline V gene has CDR1 DFQATT and CDR2 SNEGSKA (reference sequence). V lost 6 bases, J lost 6 bases, and 15 bases lay in between. The CDR3 DNA reads TGCAGTGCCTCGGGACCCGGGGGCAATGAGCAGTTCTTC. Residues: CSASGPGGNEQFF.

The chain has TRBV6-1 and TRBJ2-2; D call uncertain. The CDR3 contains 16 residues. V was cut by 6 bases and J by 6 bases, with 20 bases left in between. CDR1 and CDR2 (germline): MNHNS, SASEGT. The DNA of the CDR3 is TGTGCCAGCAGACGCCTTGGGATTGGGGTTGCCGGGGAGCTGTTTTTT. As protein: CASRRLGIGVAGELFF.

This clonotype was seen a handful of times. J is TRBJ1-2 and V is TRBV20-1, with D uncertain. The CDR3 consists of 12 residues. Trimming cost V 0 bases and J 1 base, with 3 bases left between them. Germline V gives CDR1 DFQATT, CDR2 SNEGSKA (reference sequence). The CDR3 is CSARELNYGYTF. The CDR3 DNA reads TGCAGTGCTAGAGAGCTTAACTATGGCTACACCTTC.

The chain couples TRBV7-6 to TRBJ2-5; possibly TRBD2 for D (7 bases). Germline assignment: CDR1 SGHVS and CDR2 FNYEAQ. The CDR3 consists of 13 residues. The V end was cut by 8 bases, the J end by 5 bases, with 15 bases between. The CDR3 DNA is TGTGCCAGCGGACGGGGGGCCCGGGAGACCCAGTACTTC. Protein: CASGRGARETQYF.

This clonotype was observed a few times. The DNA of the CDR3 is TGTGCCAGCAGTGAACGGGATTTAGGTGAGCAGTTCTTC. It yields the protein CASSERDLGEQFF. V usage is TRBV2 and J usage is TRBJ2-1; D may be TRBD2 (5 bases). Germline V gene lookup returns CDR1 SNHLY and CDR2 FYNNEI. This CDR3 has 13 residues. V lost 2 bases to trimming and J lost 9 bases, with 11 bases between them.

This clonotype was recorded many times. The V gene is TRBV28, the J gene TRBJ2-7; 7 positions agree with TRBD1. The CDR3 is 11 residues long. Germline trimming cut 10 bases from V and 9 bases from J; bases unmatched to any gene: 9. Germline values: CDR1 MDHEN, CDR2 SYDVKM. The CDR3 spells CAIGTDGGQYV. In DNA form, the CDR3 reads TGTGCCATCGGGACAGATGGGGGGCAGTACGTC.

This clonotype was recorded at least ten times. V gene TRBV18 combines with J gene TRBJ2-6; D is uncertain. This CDR3 comprises 17 residues. V was trimmed by 3 bases and J by 0 bases, leaving 12 bases between them. The germline V gene encodes CDR1 KGHSH and CDR2 LQKENI. Here the CDR3 DNA reads TGTGCCAGCTCACCGTCTTTTCTCGACTCTGGGGCCAACGTCCTGACTTTC. This gives the protein CASSPSFLDSGANVLTF.

This clonotype has at least ten counts. This chain connects TRBV4-1 to TRBJ1-5; 11 bases match TRBD1. J gave up 6 bases and V 3 bases, and 4 bases lay outside the gene matches. The germline V gene has CDR1 MGHRA and CDR2 YSYEKL. CDR3 length equals 15 residues. The CDR3 is CASSQGQGGVQPQHF. The CDR3 DNA follows: TGCGCCAGCAGCCAGGGACAGGGGGGGGTTCAGCCCCAGCATTTT.

This clonotype was seen at least ten times. The CDR3 nucleotides are TGTGCCAGCAGCTCAACCTGGCAAGGGTACGAGCAGTACTTC. This sequence encodes CASSSTWQGYEQYF. The chain joins TRBV5-5 to TRBJ2-7; no clear D. CDR1 and CDR2 (germline): SGHKS, YYEKEE (reference sequence). The CDR3 extends over 14 amino acids. V lost 3 bases and J lost 4, with 14 bases in between.

The gene calls are TRBV4-1 and TRBJ2-5; maybe TRBD2 (5 bases). Germline CDR1 is MGHRA and CDR2 is YSYEKL. CDR3 length: 17 amino acids. V shed 0 bases and J shed 1 base, with 15 bases lying between them. CDR3 sequence: CASSQDEASTLQETQYF. CDR3 nucleotide sequence: TGCGCCAGCAGCCAAGATGAGGCTAGCACCCTCCAAGAGACCCAGTACTTC.